Presented here are 27 T cell receptor beta chains from one specimen sequenced in a study of shared clonotypes between healthy human individuals. CD45RO-negative cells were positively selected for CCR7, leaving out terminally differentiated effector memory CD45RA+ cells. Produced via immunoSEQ multiplex PCR; TCRdb's table is partial and in-frame only. The sample has roughly 2.1 million clones; approximately 94% are singletons. The sample consisted of naive CD8+ T cells from PBMCs. Every receptor here comes from a man aged 18 to 29 in good health. Some clones in this sample may be carry-over from other donors' samples.

This sequence joins TRBV27 and TRBJ2-1, with 12 nucleotides matching TRBD2. Trimming at V came to 5 bases and at J to 7 bases, leaving 12 bases not matched to a gene. The CDR3 runs to 17 residues. Germline-derived CDR1 and CDR2 are MNHEY and SMNVEV (reference sequence). CDR3 region: CASSLPPPSGRGNEQFF. CDR3 DNA: TGTGCCAGCAGTCTCCCCCCCCCTAGCGGGAGGGGTAATGAGCAGTTCTTC.

The CDR3 region has the DNA TGTGCCAGCAGTTTAGCTAGCTCCTGGGAGCAGTACTTC. This gives the protein CASSLASSWEQYF. This rearrangement joins TRBV27 to TRBJ2-7; possibly TRBD2 for D (5 bases). The V end lost 2 bases, the J end lost 7 bases, and 12 bases lay between the germline ends. There are 13 residues in the CDR3. Germline lookup yields CDR1 MNHEY and CDR2 SMNVEV (reference sequence).

The chain has TRBV7-3 and TRBJ2-3, with D perhaps matching TRBD1 or TRBD2 (5 bases each). Trimming left V 5 bases short and J 2 bases short, with 17 bases between. The germline V gene encodes CDR1 SGHTA and CDR2 FQGTGA. CDR3 size: 16 residues. The DNA of the CDR3 is TGTGCCAGCAGCCCACTGGGACCCATGCTCACAGATACGCAGTATTTT. Protein product: CASSPLGPMLTDTQYF.

V and J are TRBV4-1 and TRBJ2-3; D not certain. CDR1 and CDR2 (germline): MGHRA, YSYEKL. V was trimmed by 2 bases and J by 1 base, leaving 13 bases between them. This CDR3 has 16 amino acids. CDR3 sequence (DNA): TGCGCCAGCAGCCAACGTCGGACCCTGGGCACAGATACGCAGTATTTT. Translation: CASSQRRTLGTDTQYF.

The chain is built from TRBV9 and TRBJ2-2; 13 nucleotides line up with TRBD2. The CDR3 extends over 17 amino acids. Germline lookup yields CDR1 SGDLS and CDR2 YYNGEE. V lost 4 bases to trimming and J lost 6 bases; unmatched junction nucleotides: 9. The CDR3 spells CASSPTSGRAQAGELFF. The CDR3 nucleotides are TGTGCCAGCAGCCCTACTAGCGGGAGGGCCCAGGCCGGGGAGCTGTTTTTT.

This chain links TRBV7-3 with TRBJ2-1, with a tentative D call TRBD1 (6 bases). The CDR3 is 13 residues long. Germline loops: CDR1 SGHTA, CDR2 FQGTGA. V gave up 2 bases and J gave up 4 bases, with 6 bases separating them. This CDR3 is CASSLGQYNEQFF. The CDR3 DNA follows: TGTGCCAGCAGCTTAGGACAGTACAATGAGCAGTTCTTC.

This CDR3 is CASKQRGITYEQYF. DNA of the CDR3: TGTGCCAGCAAACAACGGGGGATCACCTACGAGCAGTACTTC. V usage is TRBV27 and J usage is TRBJ2-7; D is perhaps TRBD2 (6 bases). The germline V and J ends were trimmed by 7 bases and 2 bases, with 15 bases remaining between them. CDR1 MNHEY and CDR2 SMNVEV come from the germline V gene (reference sequence). The CDR3 extends over 14 amino acids.

Turning to this clone: The sample has other DNA sequences that encode this CDR3 too. The chain combines TRBV29-1 with TRBJ1-1; TRBD1 matches 8 bases. The CDR3 totals 13 residues. Germline CDR1 and CDR2: SQVTM and ANQGSEA. J gave up 4 bases and V 4 bases, and 5 bases lay outside the gene matches. The CDR3 nucleotides read TGCAGCGTTGGAGACAGGGGAGGCACTGAAGCTTTCTTT. This translates into CSVGDRGGTEAFF.

The chain combines TRBV7-7 with TRBJ2-5, with TRBD2 identical over 8 bases. CDR3 size: 19 residues. Germline CDR1 reads SSHAT; CDR2 reads FNYEAQ (reference sequence). V lost 5 bases, J lost 4 bases, and 21 bases stayed unmatched. CDR3 amino acids: CASSPRARGGRYVGETQYF. DNA of the CDR3: TGTGCCAGCAGCCCCCGGGCTAGGGGCGGGAGGTATGTGGGAGAGACCCAGTACTTC. Combining the CDR3 with reference TRBV7-7 and TRBJ2-5 gives the whole variable domain GAGVSQSPRYKVTKRGQDVTLRCDPISSHATLYWYQQALGQGPEFLTYFNYEAQPDKSGLPSDRFSAERPEGSISTLTIQRTEQRDSAMYRCASSPRARGGRYVGETQYFGPGTRLLVL.

About this clone: At the DNA level, this CDR3 is encoded by other sequences in the same sample as well. This chain connects TRBV4-3 to TRBJ1-1, with 9 bases identical to TRBD1. V gave up 1 base and J gave up 3 bases; unmatched junction bases: 0. CDR1 and CDR2 from the germline V gene are LGHNA and YSLEER. CDR3 length: 14 residues. DNA for the CDR3: TGCGCCAGCAGCCAAGGACAGGGGGACACTGAAGCTTTCTTT. Its protein is CASSQGQGDTEAFF.

This rearrangement joins TRBV5-6 to TRBJ2-3; TRBD1 agrees at 9 bases. The CDR3 runs to 16 residues. Germline CDR1 SGHDT, CDR2 YYEEEE. Unmatched junction bases numbered 10, after V lost 4 bases and J lost 4 bases. The CDR3 loop is CASSPMTGGVADTQYF. The CDR3 DNA follows: TGTGCCAGCAGCCCTATGACAGGGGGTGTTGCAGATACGCAGTATTTT.

This sequence joins TRBV4-1 and TRBJ2-7; 10 bases agree with TRBD1. The germline V gene encodes CDR1 MGHRA and CDR2 YSYEKL. J gave up 2 bases and V 4 bases, and 8 bases lay outside the gene matches. The CDR3 length is 16 residues. The CDR3 DNA is TGCGCCAGCAGCCCTGAAGGGACAGGGGCCACCTACGAGCAGTACTTC. Residues: CASSPEGTGATYEQYF.

V is TRBV5-1 and J is TRBJ2-5, with 10 positions matching TRBD2. Trimming removed 1 base from V and 2 bases from J; junction bases left unmatched: 14. Germline CDR1 reads SGHRS; CDR2 reads YFSETQ. The CDR3 loop spans 19 amino acids. CDR3 amino acids: CASSLRGLAGVWGQETQYF. The CDR3 DNA sequence: TGCGCCAGCAGCTTGAGGGGGCTAGCGGGAGTTTGGGGACAAGAGACCCAGTACTTC. The full variable domain, completed using reference TRBV5-1 and TRBJ2-5, is KAGVTQTPRYLIKTRGQQVTLSCSPISGHRSVSWYQQTPGQGLQFLFEYFSETQRNKGNFPGRFSGRQFSNSRSEMNVSTLELGDSALYLCASSLRGLAGVWGQETQYFGPGTRLLVL.

The chain combines TRBV27 with TRBJ2-7; D is uncertain. The CDR3 is 11 amino acids. The germline gives CDR1 MNHEY, CDR2 SMNVEV (reference sequence). The ends were cut back, 4 bases at V and 7 bases at J, with 8 bases in the middle. The chain's CDR3 is CASSYGIEQYF. Here the CDR3 DNA reads TGTGCCAGCAGTTATGGGATTGAGCAGTACTTC.

With regard to this clone: Mismatch with germline at one junction end may stem from a read error. The chain uses TRBV14 and TRBJ2-3; possible D gene TRBD2, 6 bases. The germline gives CDR1 SGHDN, CDR2 FVKESK. The CDR3 sequence is 13 residues long. The CDR3 reads CASSPGGAGTEDF. For the CDR3, the DNA is TGTGCCAGCAGCCCCGGAGGGGCAGGGACCGAGGATTTT.

This clone has just a few counts. Different DNA sequences within this sample yield the same CDR3. The chain links TRBV6-6 to TRBJ2-7; 9 bases map to TRBD1. With V trimmed by 0 bases and J by 0 bases, 0 bases remained unmatched. This CDR3 has 15 amino acids. From germline, CDR1 is MNHNY and CDR2 SVGAGI (reference sequence). The CDR3 bases are TGTGCCAGCAGTTACTCGACAGGGGGCTCCTACGAGCAGTACTTC. Protein product: CASSYSTGGSYEQYF.

The rearrangement joins TRBV29-1 to TRBJ2-7, with D uncertain. V gave up 5 bases and J gave up 1 base, with 9 bases separating them. This CDR3 comprises 12 residues. The germline V gene encodes CDR1 SQVTM and CDR2 ANQGSEA. The CDR3 DNA follows: TGCAGCGTTCACAGCTCTTCCTACGAGCAGTACTTC. This translates into CSVHSSSYEQYF.

The V call is TRBV7-8, the J call TRBJ2-6; TRBD1 might be the D (6 bases). The V end lost 2 bases, the J end lost 2 bases, and 7 bases lay between the germline ends. Germline-derived CDR1 and CDR2 are SGHVS and FQNEAQ. This CDR3 is 15 amino acids long. CDR3 sequence: CASSLTGPGANVLTF. In DNA, the CDR3 is TGTGCCAGCAGCTTAACAGGGCCTGGGGCCAACGTCCTGACTTTC.

V gene TRBV4-3 combines with J gene TRBJ1-2; TRBD1 is a possible D gene (5 bases). V lost 4 bases and J lost 4, with 13 bases in between. The V gene's germline CDR1 is LGHNA and CDR2 YSLEER. There are 14 residues in the CDR3. The CDR3 DNA sequence: TGCGCCAGCAGCCCCCATGGGGCAGGCTATGGCTACACCTTC. Translated: CASSPHGAGYGYTF.

This chain connects TRBV4-1 to TRBJ2-7; D not resolved. The CDR3 sequence is 14 residues long. Germline V gene lookup returns CDR1 MGHRA and CDR2 YSYEKL. The ends were cut back, 0 bases at V and 6 bases at J, with 12 bases in the middle. In DNA form, the CDR3 reads TGCGCCAGCAGCCAAGATCCGAGCATAGCCGAGCAGTACTTC. Amino acid sequence: CASSQDPSIAEQYF.

The chain is built from TRBV19 and TRBJ1-5, with unresolved D. CDR3 size: 14 residues. V shed 1 base and J shed 0 bases, with 4 bases lying between them. Germline V gene data show CDR1 as LNHDA and CDR2 as SQIVND (reference sequence). CDR3: CASSIVFSNQPQHF. For the CDR3, the DNA is TGTGCCAGTAGTATAGTATTTAGCAATCAGCCCCAGCATTTT.

The chain recombines TRBV11-2 with TRBJ2-7, with 9 bases fitting TRBD2. CDR1 and CDR2 from the germline V gene are SGHAT and FQNNGV. The CDR3 has 15 amino acids. V lost 2 bases to trimming and J lost 2 bases; unmatched junction nucleotides: 4. In DNA, the CDR3 is TGTGCCAGCAGCTTACTAGCGGGGCCGACCTACGAGCAGTACTTC. Its translation: CASSLLAGPTYEQYF.

The V gene is TRBV7-9, the J gene TRBJ2-1, with TRBD2 matching over 7 bases. Germline V lookup: CDR1 SEHNR, CDR2 FQNEAQ (reference sequence). V dropped 1 base and J dropped 3; count of bases not matched to a gene: 6. The CDR3 spans 16 residues. DNA for the CDR3: TGTGCCAGCAGCTTAGTTCCCCGGGGGGTCTACAATGAGCAGTTCTTC. Protein product: CASSLVPRGVYNEQFF.

The chain couples TRBV27 to TRBJ1-1; the match to TRBD1 covers 7 bases. Looked up from germline, CDR1 is MNHEY and CDR2 is SMNVEV (reference sequence). Germline trimming cut 10 bases from V and 2 bases from J; bases unmatched to any gene: 7. CDR3 length: 13 amino acids. CDR3: CAIGTAPNTEAFF. The CDR3 DNA sequence: TGTGCCATCGGGACAGCACCAAACACTGAAGCTTTCTTT.

In regard to this clone: The same CDR3 can be traced to other DNA sequences in this sample. V is TRBV9 and J is TRBJ2-3; D not resolved. Trimming removed 3 bases from V and 3 bases from J, with 5 bases in between. The CDR3 covers 12 residues. The germline gives CDR1 SGDLS, CDR2 YYNGEE. CDR3 sequence (DNA): TGTGCCAGCAGCGCCTTGACAGATACGCAGTATTTT. Encoded protein: CASSALTDTQYF.

The chain joins TRBV5-1 to TRBJ2-7; D is possibly TRBD2 (5 bases). CDR3 length: 16 amino acids. Germline V gene lookup returns CDR1 SGHRS and CDR2 YFSETQ. Trimming removed 0 bases at V and 3 bases at J, with 16 bases between. The CDR3 nucleotides read TGCGCCAGCAGCTTGGAAAGCTGGACTGATATCTACGAGCAGTACTTC. Translation gives CASSLESWTDIYEQYF.

This chain links TRBV28 with TRBJ2-2; either TRBD1 or TRBD2 may fit D (7 bases each). V was cut by 7 bases and J by 5 bases, with 35 bases left in between. Germline V CDR1 and CDR2: MDHEN, SYDVKM. This CDR3 region has 21 residues. CDR3 in amino acids: CASTPEKTGRVLRGGTGELFF. The CDR3 nucleotides are TGTGCCAGCACCCCGGAGAAGACAGGGAGGGTCCTTAGGGGTGGTACCGGGGAGCTGTTTTTT.